The clone carrying this TCR beta chain was counted a single time. Its antigen is undetermined. Germline CDR1 and CDR2: SGDLS and YYNGEE. V lost 3 bases and J lost 1; bases outside the gene matches: 3. The CDR3 has 14 amino acids. This sample is drawn from a study of cytomegalovirus exposure and HLA in healthy donors. On the study more broadly: Within an early data release were roughly 83 million unique TCRs drawn from HLA-typed donors.

It was with 60 Vbeta and 13 Jbeta primers that the PCR ran. Here immunoSEQ multiplex PCR was the method, and the copy in TCRdb shows in-frame clones only, minus some. The sample contains roughly 160,000 clones, roughly 80% of which appear only once. Overall study results and limits: At a 0.05 false discovery rate, a later analysis found 15,000 to 20,000 TCR beta sequences to be associated with HLA alleles. Specific recognition of CMV antigens was confirmed in vitro for a few chains (all CMV-associated). Analyzed later, most CMV-associated TCR beta chains appeared HLA-restricted.

The receptor comes from a woman aged 45-65 years in good health and CMV-seronegative. Sequences were obtained from PBMCs. V usage is TRBV9 and J usage is TRBJ2-7; 8 positions match TRBD2. The DNA of the CDR3 is TGTGCCAGCAGCGCGGGACTAGGGTCCTACGAGCAGTACTTC. Amino acid sequence: CASSAGLGSYEQYF.